Sequencing of this TCR beta chain was carried out in a study of human T cells and chemical hapten exposure (dated by TCRdb to 2020 to 2022). Broadly, across the study: For sensitization, 2% DPC in acetone was applied to a roughly 2 cm by roughly 2 cm area of upper inner arm skin. Blood for TCR sequencing was provided by twenty-nine alopecia patients at one to four time points (pre-sensitization, 2, 6 and 24 weeks). Throughout the roughly 25-week study period, patients were also given weekly therapeutic DPC doses on the scalp. The patient cohort, mostly female, included alopecia areata with under or over 50% scalp involvement, alopecia totalis and alopecia universalis. Libraries were pooled for sequencing, and variation in per-sample TCR yields was attributed mainly to small differences in library volumes within the pool. Blood was sampled from patients pre-sensitization (week 0) and at 2, 6 and about 24 weeks after DPC sensitization. Patch testing was performed on the upper back with Finn chambers containing 0.01% DPC, and the patch tests were scored after 6 days according to International Contact Dermatitis Research Group standards. In alopecia patients, the study followed how the peripheral blood TCR repertoire changed in vivo over primary and secondary sensitization to diphenylcyclopropenone (DPC), a hapten. Paper-wide results and their limitations: Expanded TCRs formed significantly more large CDR3 similarity clusters than pre-sensitization or healthy control sets, consistent with antigen-driven responses. No change with DPC sensitization was found in the number of TCRs above 1 in 1000 frequency, and no evidence of global repertoire structure alterations was found. Alopecia, a presumed autoimmune disease, was present in all patients, so the immune response of the patients might differ from that of healthy individuals. The number of PT1 expanded TCRs positively correlated with patch test score, significant at thresholds 8, 16 and 32 but not 4. After repeated subsampling, changes were observed in the strength of the expansion versus patch-test correlation and in the threshold at which the correlation became significant.

This clonotype was counted at least ten times. Its antigen is not yet known. No base-level quality is on record; no much larger clone is a single base apart. CDR1 is given as SGHTA and CDR2 as FQGNSA, both from the germline V gene. Germline trimming amounts to 5 bases on V and 2 bases on J, with 6 as the count of junction bases outside the gene matches. The CDR3 spans 15 residues, from the cysteine through the phenylalanine. The read is trimmed to its CDR3 DNA, 45 bases read in frame from base 1. Library construction relied on RACE. TCRdb records NextSeq 500 as the sequencer. During library preparation, unique molecular identifiers were attached to individual cDNA molecules so that TCRs could be counted quantitatively and reproducibly. From each blood RNA sample, both TCR alpha and TCR beta chains were sequenced. As for how the authors treated the data: A median of roughly 98,000 TCRs per sample was observed, with a range of roughly 23,224 to 700,000. V, J and CDR3 annotation of the TCR reads was performed with the Decombinator software suite. Every sample was subsampled to the same number of TCRs (28,000) for the PS versus PT1 abundance plots. TCRs were defined as expanded if absent before sensitization and observed at least eight times at the 2-week time point. TCRdb handled the public reads itself, with Q25 trimming in fastp and clone calling in MiXCR, and kept productive beta chains. Identical CDR3 proteins give one entry, which carries the most common genes and DNA. These V and J calls are TCRdb output, not the study's own analysis. The sample table records 35,000 to 45,000 distinct CDR3 sequences; around 10% of these occur just once. Approximately 15% of the sample belongs to the ten largest clones.

The sample's time point label is to be understood as: patch test 2, 6 weeks after DPC sensitization. According to the study, the label for this sample's treatment or condition signals: therapeutic diphenylcyclopropenone sensitization with weekly scalp DPC. At every patch-test visit, the blood draw took place before the patch test was put on. Patients were eligible if aged 18 to 70, diagnosed with alopecia and judged suitable for DPC therapy, and pregnant patients were excluded. Unfractionated whole blood was collected in Tempus Blood RNA tubes, and total RNA was extracted from that blood. The sequence was collected from a woman aged 40 to 50 with alopecia areata. Some clones in this sample may be carry-over from other donors' samples. The sample was whole blood, taken in connection with sensitization to the hapten diphenylcyclopropenone (DPC). This receptor chain uses TRBV7-2 and TRBJ2-5; 9 bases in the junction line up with TRBD1. The CDR3 in this case is CASSLRDRGQETQYF. The nucleotide sequence is given as TGTGCCAGCAGCCTCCGAGACAGGGGGCAAGAGACCCAGTACTTC.